A selection of T cell receptor beta chains follows, all from one sample in a study of T cell responses to AZD1222 COVID-19 vaccine. The assay was immunoSEQ multiplex PCR, and TCRdb's table has in-frame clones only and misses some. The sample includes about 86,000 clones, around 90% seen only once; the top ten take around 10%. The input for sequencing was peripheral blood, taken on day 0 of MenACWY control vaccination. Receptors originate from an adult in good health. Each CDR3 is given with its conserved first and last residue. The order of the fields is clone size, J gene, V gene, D gene, CDR3 DNA, CDR3 protein. D genes are given only for firm matches. A row's size may be missing; if present it is once, few, many or a size class.

clone size: NA
J gene: TRBJ2-1
V gene: TRBV5-1
D gene: TRBD2
CDR3 DNA: TGCGCCAGCAGCTTAGCGGGGCCTCAGAAGGAGCAGTTCTTC
CDR3 protein: CASSLAGPQKEQFF

clone size: NA
J gene: TRBJ2-5
V gene: TRBV2
D gene: TRBD1
CDR3 DNA: TGTGCCAGCAGTGAAAGGGACAGGGGGCAAGAGACCCAGTACTTC
CDR3 protein: CASSERDRGQETQYF

clone size: NA
J gene: TRBJ1-1
V gene: TRBV6-5
D gene: NA
CDR3 DNA: TGTGCCAGCAGCCAATGGGGACATGTGAACACTGAAGCTTTCTTT
CDR3 protein: CASSQWGHVNTEAFF

clone size: NA
J gene: TRBJ2-2
V gene: TRBV7-3
D gene: NA
CDR3 DNA: TGTGCCAGCAGCTTAACTAGGGAGAACACCGGGGAGCTGTTTTTT
CDR3 protein: CASSLTRENTGELFF

clone size: NA
J gene: TRBJ1-1
V gene: TRBV7-8
D gene: TRBD1
CDR3 DNA: TGTGCCAGCAGCATCAAAACAGGGGGCACTGAAGCTTTCTTT
CDR3 protein: CASSIKTGGTEAFF

clone size: NA
J gene: TRBJ2-3
V gene: TRBV29-1
D gene: TRBD2
CDR3 DNA: TGCAGCGTCGGTGAAGCGGGGGGGTTAGATACGCAGTATTTT
CDR3 protein: CSVGEAGGLDTQYF

clone size: NA
J gene: TRBJ1-1
V gene: TRBV9
D gene: TRBD1
CDR3 DNA: TGTGCCAGCAGCGTGGGGACAGGGAAAGCTTTCTTT
CDR3 protein: CASSVGTGKAFF

clone size: NA
J gene: TRBJ1-5
V gene: TRBV6-6
D gene: NA
CDR3 DNA: TGTGCCAGCAGTTATCTAAATCAGCCCCAGCATTTT
CDR3 protein: CASSYLNQPQHF

clone size: NA
J gene: TRBJ1-5
V gene: TRBV2
D gene: TRBD1
CDR3 DNA: TGTGCCAGCCGAGGTCCAAGGGGGCCATCCCCTTATAGCAATCAGCCCCAGCATTTT
CDR3 protein: CASRGPRGPSPYSNQPQHF

clone size: once
J gene: TRBJ1-1
V gene: TRBV18
D gene: NA
CDR3 DNA: TGTGCCAGCTCACCCACCCTGACAGCTAACACTGAAGCTTTCTTT
CDR3 protein: CASSPTLTANTEAFF

clone size: NA
J gene: TRBJ1-6
V gene: TRBV9
D gene: NA
CDR3 DNA: TGTGCCAGCAGCGTACGTGCAGGGAGAAATTCACCCCTCCACTTT
CDR3 protein: CASSVRAGRNSPLHF

clone size: NA
J gene: TRBJ2-3
V gene: TRBV7-2
D gene: NA
CDR3 DNA: TGTGCCAGCAGCTTTCAACGGGGCACAGATACGCAGTATTTT
CDR3 protein: CASSFQRGTDTQYF

clone size: NA
J gene: TRBJ1-1
V gene: TRBV5-1
D gene: NA
CDR3 DNA: TGCGCCAGCAGCTTAATGGGGGACACCGGAGCTTTCTTT
CDR3 protein: CASSLMGDTGAFF

clone size: NA
J gene: TRBJ1-1
V gene: TRBV5-6
D gene: NA
CDR3 DNA: TGTGCCAGCAGCTTGAGGAGTGAGAACACTGAAGCTTTCTTT
CDR3 protein: CASSLRSENTEAFF

clone size: NA
J gene: TRBJ2-1
V gene: TRBV5-5
D gene: TRBD2
CDR3 DNA: TGTGCCAGCAGCTTTATGCTGTCGGAGCGGGGGCTTGGCAATGAGCAGTTCTTC
CDR3 protein: CASSFMLSERGLGNEQFF

clone size: once
J gene: TRBJ1-6
V gene: TRBV7-9
D gene: NA
CDR3 DNA: TGTGCCAGCAGCTTATTCCTCAATAATTCACCCCTCCACTTT
CDR3 protein: CASSLFLNNSPLHF

clone size: NA
J gene: TRBJ1-5
V gene: TRBV18
D gene: NA
CDR3 DNA: TGTGCCAGCGCCCCGGCGACAGGCGGTTATAGCAATCAGCCCCAGCATTTT
CDR3 protein: CASAPATGGYSNQPQHF

clone size: once
J gene: TRBJ1-2
V gene: TRBV9
D gene: NA
CDR3 DNA: TGTGCCAGCAGCGCGGACAGTGGGATTAACTATGGCTACACCTTC
CDR3 protein: CASSADSGINYGYTF

clone size: NA
J gene: TRBJ1-3
V gene: TRBV7-2
D gene: NA
CDR3 DNA: TGTGCCAGCAGCTTAAACCCTTTCTCTGGAAACACCATATATTTT
CDR3 protein: CASSLNPFSGNTIYF

clone size: NA
J gene: TRBJ2-7
V gene: TRBV7-2
D gene: NA
CDR3 DNA: TGTGCCAGCAGCGGCCCATCGGGTCGCGAGCAGTACTTC
CDR3 protein: CASSGPSGREQYF

clone size: NA
J gene: TRBJ2-4
V gene: TRBV18
D gene: TRBD1
CDR3 DNA: TGTGCCAGCTCACCTGGACAGGTCCTAGCCAAAAACATTCAGTACTTC
CDR3 protein: CASSPGQVLAKNIQYF

clone size: NA
J gene: TRBJ1-3
V gene: TRBV7-9
D gene: NA
CDR3 DNA: TGTGCCAGCAGCTTAGTGGTCGGGCAGGGTGGAAACACCATATATTTT
CDR3 protein: CASSLVVGQGGNTIYF

clone size: NA
J gene: TRBJ1-1
V gene: TRBV18
D gene: TRBD1
CDR3 DNA: TGTGCCAGCTCACCGCACGCGTTGACAGGGGGAAGCACTGAAGCTTTCTTT
CDR3 protein: CASSPHALTGGSTEAFF

clone size: NA
J gene: TRBJ1-5
V gene: TRBV10-3
D gene: NA
CDR3 DNA: TGTGCCATCAGTGGTAACGGAGATAGCAATCAGCCCCAGCATTTT
CDR3 protein: CAISGNGDSNQPQHF

clone size: NA
J gene: TRBJ1-4
V gene: TRBV5-4
D gene: NA
CDR3 DNA: TGTGCCAGCAGCTTGGCGCCATGGGGTAATGAAAAACTGTTTTTT
CDR3 protein: CASSLAPWGNEKLFF

clone size: NA
J gene: TRBJ1-3
V gene: TRBV5-5
D gene: NA
CDR3 DNA: TGTGCCAGCAGCTTGGAGGCAGGCCCCTCTGGAAACACCATATATTTT
CDR3 protein: CASSLEAGPSGNTIYF

clone size: NA
J gene: TRBJ1-5
V gene: TRBV19
D gene: NA
CDR3 DNA: TGTGCCTCCAGTATAGTTCCAAATCAGCCCCAGCATTTT
CDR3 protein: CASSIVPNQPQHF

clone size: NA
J gene: TRBJ2-1
V gene: TRBV11-2
D gene: TRBD2
CDR3 DNA: TGTGCCAGCAGCCTTGAAAGTGGACTAGCGGGGGCCCATGAGCAGTTCTTC
CDR3 protein: CASSLESGLAGAHEQFF

clone size: NA
J gene: TRBJ1-5
V gene: TRBV6-2/TRBV6-3
D gene: NA
CDR3 DNA: TGTGCCAGCAGTTACGTCCTACAGGAGATCAATCAGCCCCAGCATTTT
CDR3 protein: CASSYVLQEINQPQHF

clone size: NA
J gene: TRBJ1-2
V gene: TRBV15
D gene: NA
CDR3 DNA: TGTGCCACCAGCAGAGATCGTTTTGGGTTTGGCTACACCTTC
CDR3 protein: CATSRDRFGFGYTF

clone size: NA
J gene: TRBJ2-6
V gene: TRBV19
D gene: NA
CDR3 DNA: TGTGCCAGTAGTATAGACGGGGACGGTACCTCTGGGGCCAACGTCCTGACTTTC
CDR3 protein: CASSIDGDGTSGANVLTF

clone size: NA
J gene: TRBJ2-7
V gene: TRBV7-9
D gene: NA
CDR3 DNA: TGTGCCAGCAGCCCGTCCTACGAGCAGTACTTC
CDR3 protein: CASSPSYEQYF

clone size: many
J gene: TRBJ1-6
V gene: TRBV7-2
D gene: NA
CDR3 DNA: TGTGCCAGCAGCATCACAGGGACTAATTCACCCCTCCACTTT
CDR3 protein: CASSITGTNSPLHF

clone size: once
J gene: TRBJ1-5
V gene: TRBV6-4
D gene: NA
CDR3 DNA: TGTGCCAGCGGACAGTTCAATCAGCCCCAGCATTTT
CDR3 protein: CASGQFNQPQHF

clone size: few
J gene: TRBJ1-5
V gene: TRBV6-1
D gene: NA
CDR3 DNA: TGTGCCAGCACAGGACAGAGCAATCAGCCCCAGCATTTT
CDR3 protein: CASTGQSNQPQHF

clone size: NA
J gene: TRBJ1-1
V gene: TRBV15
D gene: TRBD1
CDR3 DNA: TGTGCCACCAGCAGAGAGGGGACAGGGTGGGGAAGGTACACTGAAGCTTTCTTT
CDR3 protein: CATSREGTGWGRYTEAFF

clone size: NA
J gene: TRBJ1-1
V gene: TRBV11-2
D gene: NA
CDR3 DNA: TGTGCCAGCAGCTTAGGCGGCGAAGCTTTCTTT
CDR3 protein: CASSLGGEAFF

clone size: NA
J gene: TRBJ2-1
V gene: TRBV18
D gene: TRBD2
CDR3 DNA: TGTGCCAGCTCATTCGCGGCTAGCGGGGGGGCCAATGAGCAGTTCTTC
CDR3 protein: CASSFAASGGANEQFF

clone size: NA
J gene: TRBJ1-1
V gene: TRBV29-1
D gene: NA
CDR3 DNA: TGCAGCGTTGAAGATGCAACACCGAACACTGAAGCTTTCTTT
CDR3 protein: CSVEDATPNTEAFF

clone size: NA
J gene: TRBJ1-2
V gene: TRBV12-3/TRBV12-4
D gene: NA
CDR3 DNA: TGTGCCAGCAGTTTAAAGGGGTTGGGCTACACCTTC
CDR3 protein: CASSLKGLGYTF

clone size: NA
J gene: TRBJ1-2
V gene: TRBV24-1
D gene: NA
CDR3 DNA: TGTGCCACCAGTGATCCGACAGTTCATTATGGCTACACCTTC
CDR3 protein: CATSDPTVHYGYTF

clone size: NA
J gene: TRBJ1-1
V gene: TRBV30
D gene: NA
CDR3 DNA: TGTGCCTGGAGATCCCTTGGGAGGAACACTGAAGCTTTCTTT
CDR3 protein: CAWRSLGRNTEAFF

clone size: NA
J gene: TRBJ2-3
V gene: TRBV27
D gene: NA
CDR3 DNA: TGTGTCGAAGTGGGGGGGCGCGGCACAGATACGCAGTATTTT
CDR3 protein: CVEVGGRGTDTQYF

clone size: NA
J gene: TRBJ1-2
V gene: TRBV5-1
D gene: NA
CDR3 DNA: TGCGCCAGCAGCCCAGGGGTGAACTATGGCTACACCTTC
CDR3 protein: CASSPGVNYGYTF

clone size: NA
J gene: TRBJ1-5
V gene: TRBV6-5
D gene: NA
CDR3 DNA: TGTGCCAGCAGTTACCTTAATCAGCCCCAGCATTTT
CDR3 protein: CASSYLNQPQHF

clone size: NA
J gene: TRBJ1-1
V gene: TRBV7-8
D gene: NA
CDR3 DNA: TGTGCCAGCAGCCCGCGGACAAACTTGGACACTGAAGCTTTCTTT
CDR3 protein: CASSPRTNLDTEAFF

clone size: NA
J gene: TRBJ2-7
V gene: TRBV3-1/TRBV3-2
D gene: NA
CDR3 DNA: TGTGCCAGCAGCCCTCGAGCAGGGCCGTCCTACGAGCAGTACTTC
CDR3 protein: CASSPRAGPSYEQYF

clone size: NA
J gene: TRBJ1-2
V gene: TRBV4-3
D gene: NA
CDR3 DNA: TGCGCCAGCAGCCAAGATAGGCGCACAGCACTTAATGGCTACACCTTC
CDR3 protein: CASSQDRRTALNGYTF

clone size: few
J gene: TRBJ2-7
V gene: TRBV29-1
D gene: NA
CDR3 DNA: TGCAGCGCTACAGGGTCTCATTACGAGCAGTACTTC
CDR3 protein: CSATGSHYEQYF

clone size: few
J gene: TRBJ1-1
V gene: TRBV19
D gene: NA
CDR3 DNA: TGTGCCAGTAGTATAGCGGACACCCCCGGGGCTGAAGCTTTCTTT
CDR3 protein: CASSIADTPGAEAFF

clone size: once
J gene: TRBJ1-1
V gene: TRBV30
D gene: NA
CDR3 DNA: TGTGCCTGGAGTGACAGGGCACAACCTGAAGCTTTCTTT
CDR3 protein: CAWSDRAQPEAFF

clone size: NA
J gene: TRBJ2-7
V gene: TRBV2
D gene: NA
CDR3 DNA: TGTGCCAGCCTGCTGATGGTGTACGAGCAGTACTTC
CDR3 protein: CASLLMVYEQYF

clone size: NA
J gene: TRBJ1-2
V gene: TRBV7-9
D gene: TRBD1
CDR3 DNA: TGTGCCAGCAGCCGACAGGGCAACTATGGCTACACCTTC
CDR3 protein: CASSRQGNYGYTF

clone size: NA
J gene: TRBJ2-5
V gene: TRBV5-4
D gene: NA
CDR3 DNA: TGTGCCAGCAGCTCAACCGGTGGAGGGACCCAGTACTTC
CDR3 protein: CASSSTGGGTQYF

clone size: NA
J gene: TRBJ2-7
V gene: TRBV19
D gene: TRBD1
CDR3 DNA: TGTGCCAGTAGTATGTGGCAGGGGGCTTACGAGCAGTACTTC
CDR3 protein: CASSMWQGAYEQYF